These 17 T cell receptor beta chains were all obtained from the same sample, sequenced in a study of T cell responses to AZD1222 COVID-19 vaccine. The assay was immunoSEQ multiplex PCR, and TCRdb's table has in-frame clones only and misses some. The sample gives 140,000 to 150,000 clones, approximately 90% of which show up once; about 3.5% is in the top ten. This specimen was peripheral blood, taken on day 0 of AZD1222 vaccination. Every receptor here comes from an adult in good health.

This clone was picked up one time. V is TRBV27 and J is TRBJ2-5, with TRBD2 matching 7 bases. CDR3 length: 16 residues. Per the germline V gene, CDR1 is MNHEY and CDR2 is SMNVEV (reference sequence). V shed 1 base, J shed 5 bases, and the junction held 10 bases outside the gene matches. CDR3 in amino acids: CASSLWSRTSGETQYF. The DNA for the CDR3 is TGTGCCAGCAGTTTATGGTCCCGGACTAGTGGGGAGACCCAGTACTTC.

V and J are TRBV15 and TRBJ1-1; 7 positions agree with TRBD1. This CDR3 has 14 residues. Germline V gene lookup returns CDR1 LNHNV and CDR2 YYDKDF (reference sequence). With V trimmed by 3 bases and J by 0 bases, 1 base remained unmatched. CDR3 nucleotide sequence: TGTGCCACCAGCAGGGGACAGCTGAACACTGAAGCTTTCTTT. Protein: CATSRGQLNTEAFF.

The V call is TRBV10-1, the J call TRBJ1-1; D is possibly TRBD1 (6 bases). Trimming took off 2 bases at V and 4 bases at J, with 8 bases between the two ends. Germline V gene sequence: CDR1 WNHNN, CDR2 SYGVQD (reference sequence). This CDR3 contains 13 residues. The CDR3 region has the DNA TGCGCCAGCAGTGAGACAGGGTCCACTGAAGCTTTCTTT. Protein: CASSETGSTEAFF.

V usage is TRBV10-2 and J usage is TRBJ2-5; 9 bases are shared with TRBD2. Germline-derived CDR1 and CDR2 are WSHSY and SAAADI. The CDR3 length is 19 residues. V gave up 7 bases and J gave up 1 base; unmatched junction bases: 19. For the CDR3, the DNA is TGCGCCAGCACATCGCCAGCTAGCGGGACCTGGGCAGGCCAAGAGACCCAGTACTTC. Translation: CASTSPASGTWAGQETQYF.

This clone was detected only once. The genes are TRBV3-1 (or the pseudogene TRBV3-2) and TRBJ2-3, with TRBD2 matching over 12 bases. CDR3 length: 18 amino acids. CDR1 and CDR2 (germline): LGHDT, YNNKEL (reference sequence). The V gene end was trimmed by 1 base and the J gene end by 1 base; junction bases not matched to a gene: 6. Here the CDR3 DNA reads TGTGCCAGCAGCCAAGGGCTAGCGGGAGGGAGGGGCACAGATACGCAGTATTTT. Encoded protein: CASSQGLAGGRGTDTQYF.

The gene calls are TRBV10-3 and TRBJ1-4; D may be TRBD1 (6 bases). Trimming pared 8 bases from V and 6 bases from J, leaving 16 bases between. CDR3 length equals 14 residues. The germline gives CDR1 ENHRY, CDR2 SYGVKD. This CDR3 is CAIGQSLRDEKLFF. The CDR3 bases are TGTGCCATCGGACAGTCTCTCCGAGATGAAAAACTGTTTTTT.

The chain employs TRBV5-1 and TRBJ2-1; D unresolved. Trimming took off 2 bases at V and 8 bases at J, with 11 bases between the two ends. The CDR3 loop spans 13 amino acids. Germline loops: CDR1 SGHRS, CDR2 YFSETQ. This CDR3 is CASSFLGYDEQFF. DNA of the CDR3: TGCGCCAGCAGCTTCCTTGGTTACGATGAGCAGTTCTTC.

CDR3 nucleotide sequence: TGTGCCAGCAGCTTTAGGGGAAATGCCTACGAGCAGTACTTC. This gives the protein CASSFRGNAYEQYF. The V and J genes are TRBV13 and TRBJ2-7, with a possible D match to TRBD1 (5 bases). V was cut by 3 bases and J by 2 bases, with 11 bases left in between. The V gene's germline CDR1 is PRHDT and CDR2 FYEKMQ (reference sequence). The length of the CDR3 is 14 residues.

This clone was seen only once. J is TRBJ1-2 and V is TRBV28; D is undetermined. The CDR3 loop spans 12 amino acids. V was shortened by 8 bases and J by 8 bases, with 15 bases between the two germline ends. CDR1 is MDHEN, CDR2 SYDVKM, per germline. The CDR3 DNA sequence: TGTGCCAGCTGGTCCCGGGTAAAGGGCTACACCTTC. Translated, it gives CASWSRVKGYTF.

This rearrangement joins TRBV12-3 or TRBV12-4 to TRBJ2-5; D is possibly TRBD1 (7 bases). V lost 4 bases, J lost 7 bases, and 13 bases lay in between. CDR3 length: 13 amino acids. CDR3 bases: TGTGCCAGCAGTTCCTACAGGGGAGGGACCCAGTACTTC. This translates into CASSSYRGGTQYF.

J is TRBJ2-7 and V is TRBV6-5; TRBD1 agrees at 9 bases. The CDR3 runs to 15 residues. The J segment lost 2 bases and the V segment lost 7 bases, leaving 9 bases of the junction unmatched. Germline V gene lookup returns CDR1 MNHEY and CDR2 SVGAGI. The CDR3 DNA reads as TGTGCCAGCAATTCTAAGACAGGGGGACCCTACGAGCAGTACTTC. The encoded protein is CASNSKTGGPYEQYF.

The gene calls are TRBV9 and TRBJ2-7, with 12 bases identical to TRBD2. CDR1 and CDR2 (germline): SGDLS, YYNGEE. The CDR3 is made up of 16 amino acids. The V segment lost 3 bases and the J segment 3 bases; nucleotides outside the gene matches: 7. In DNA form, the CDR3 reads TGTGCCAGCAGCGGTTATAGGACTAGCGGGATCTACGAGCAGTACTTC. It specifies CASSGYRTSGIYEQYF.

The CDR3 sequence is CASSFLGPQPQHF. The CDR3, as DNA: TGTGCCAGCAGTTTTTTGGGGCCTCAGCCCCAGCATTTT. The J gene is TRBJ1-5, the V gene TRBV27, with D possibly matching TRBD1 (5 bases). This CDR3 is built from 13 residues. CDR1 MNHEY and CDR2 SMNVEV come from the germline V gene (reference sequence). Trimming took 3 bases from V and 6 from J, leaving 9 bases between them.

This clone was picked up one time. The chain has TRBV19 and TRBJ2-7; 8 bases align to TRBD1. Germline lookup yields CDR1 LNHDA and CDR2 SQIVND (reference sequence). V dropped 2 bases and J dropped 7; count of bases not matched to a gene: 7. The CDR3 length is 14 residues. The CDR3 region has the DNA TGTGCCAGTAGTATACGGACAGGGTCGGCTGAGCAGTACTTC. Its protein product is CASSIRTGSAEQYF.

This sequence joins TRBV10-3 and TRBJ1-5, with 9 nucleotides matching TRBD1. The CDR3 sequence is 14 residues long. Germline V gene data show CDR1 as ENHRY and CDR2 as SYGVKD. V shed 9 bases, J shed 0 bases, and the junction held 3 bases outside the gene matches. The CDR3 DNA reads TGTGCCATACAACAGGGGGCTAGCAATCAGCCCCAGCATTTT. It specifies CAIQQGASNQPQHF.

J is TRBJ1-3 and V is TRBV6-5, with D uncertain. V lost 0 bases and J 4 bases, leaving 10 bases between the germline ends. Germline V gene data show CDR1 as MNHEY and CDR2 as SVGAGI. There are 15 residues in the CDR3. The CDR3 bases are TGTGCCAGCAGTTACTCGGGCCTAGGGGGAAACACCATATATTTT. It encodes CASSYSGLGGNTIYF.

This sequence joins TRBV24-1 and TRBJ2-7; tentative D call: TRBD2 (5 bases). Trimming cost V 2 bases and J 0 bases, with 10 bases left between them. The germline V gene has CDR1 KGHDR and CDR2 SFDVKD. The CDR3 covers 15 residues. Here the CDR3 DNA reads TGTGCCACCAGTGATTCCGAGGGAAGCTCCTACGAGCAGTACTTC. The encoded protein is CATSDSEGSSYEQYF.